One and the same sample provided the 22 T cell receptor beta chains below, sequenced in a study of OX40 agonist ivuxolimab in advanced cancers. Using immunoSEQ multiplex PCR, the repertoire was profiled, and TCRdb retains in-frame clones only, with some absent. The sample gives 70,000 or so clones, 75% to 90% of which show up once; roughly 2.1% is in the top ten. The specimen was CD4+ or CD8+ T cells sorted from blood, collected in a trial of the OX40 agonist ivuxolimab. The receptors were sampled from an adult with an advanced solid tumor such as melanoma, head and neck, liver or kidney cancer.

This clone was detected a few times. The V call is TRBV14, the J call TRBJ1-6, with D hard to call. V gave up 1 base and J gave up 5 bases, with 6 bases separating them. The CDR3 consists of 14 residues. Looked up from germline, CDR1 is SGHDN and CDR2 is FVKESK. The CDR3 nucleotides read TGTGCCAGCAGCCAAGGGAGGGATAATTCACCCCTCCACTTT. It encodes CASSQGRDNSPLHF.

CDR3 coding DNA: TGCGCCAGCAGCTTGGCTCCGGGGGGCGCGGGAGAAAAACTGTTTTTT. Its translation is CASSLAPGGAGEKLFF. V and J are TRBV5-1 and TRBJ1-4; D might be TRBD1 (6 bases). CDR1 is SGHRS and CDR2 is YFSETQ in the germline V gene. The CDR3 is 16 residues long. With 0 bases removed from V and 8 bases from J, the gap between germline ends came to 17 bases.

This clone appeared a single time. The chain is built from TRBV4-2 and TRBJ1-2; no firm D call. The germline CDR1 and CDR2 sequences are LGHNA and YNFKEQ. The CDR3 totals 14 residues. V gave up 0 bases and J gave up 0 bases, with 5 bases separating them. For the CDR3, the DNA is TGTGCCAGCAGCCAAGATGCAGCTAACTATGGCTACACCTTC. Translating gives CASSQDAANYGYTF.

The rearrangement links TRBV2 to TRBJ1-6; 9 bases map to TRBD1. V shed 1 base, J shed 10 bases, and the junction held 8 bases outside the gene matches. Germline lookup yields CDR1 SNHLY and CDR2 FYNNEI. There are 16 residues in the CDR3. The CDR3 reads CASSEGDRENGSPLHF. The DNA for the CDR3 is TGTGCCAGCAGTGAAGGGGACAGGGAAAATGGGTCACCCCTCCACTTT.

The chain employs TRBV6-1 and TRBJ1-5; D is perhaps TRBD1 (5 bases). V was cut by 4 bases and J by 11 bases, with 12 bases left in between. CDR1 and CDR2 (germline): MNHNS, SASEGT. The CDR3 contains 12 residues. This chain's CDR3 is CASSGDFQAQHF. The CDR3 coding sequence is TGTGCCAGCAGTGGGGACTTCCAGGCCCAGCATTTT.

The rearrangement links TRBV10-3 to TRBJ2-7; 8 nucleotides match TRBD2. The V gene's germline CDR1 is ENHRY and CDR2 SYGVKD. The trim removed 4 bases at V and 0 bases at J, leaving 8 bases unmatched. This CDR3 region has 16 residues. CDR3 sequence reads: CAISGLAGLSSYEQYF. CDR3 in DNA: TGTGCCATCAGTGGGCTAGCGGGTCTCAGCTCCTACGAGCAGTACTTC.

The J gene is TRBJ1-3, the V gene TRBV6-5, with D uncertain. Germline CDR1 is MNHEY and CDR2 is SVGAGI. CDR3 size: 15 residues. V was shortened by 0 bases and J by 0 bases, with 6 bases between the two germline ends. CDR3 residues: CASSYSSGSGNTIYF. As DNA, the CDR3 is TGTGCCAGCAGTTACTCCAGCGGCTCTGGAAACACCATATATTTT.

This rearrangement joins TRBV5-1 to TRBJ2-5; the D gene is possibly TRBD2 (5 bases). V gave up 0 bases and J gave up 5 bases, with 8 bases separating them. Germline CDR1 reads SGHRS; CDR2 reads YFSETQ. There are 13 residues in the CDR3. CDR3 DNA sequence: TGCGCCAGCAGCTTGGGGGCGGGCGAGACCCAGTACTTC. Protein sequence: CASSLGAGETQYF.

The rearrangement joins TRBV6-6 to TRBJ2-7; 9 bases are shared with TRBD2. CDR3 length: 16 amino acids. The J segment lost 2 bases and the V segment lost 2 bases, leaving 7 bases of the junction unmatched. Germline V CDR1 and CDR2: MNHNY, SVGAGI (reference sequence). The CDR3 bases are TGTGCCAGCAGTTACAAACTAGCGGGTGAAGCCTACGAGCAGTACTTC. This gives the protein CASSYKLAGEAYEQYF.

CDR3 in DNA: TGCGCCAGCAGCTTGGGGGACAGGGAAAACACCGGGGAGCTGTTTTTT. Translation: CASSLGDRENTGELFF. This sequence joins TRBV5-1 and TRBJ2-2, with 9 positions matching TRBD1. CDR3 length equals 16 residues. Unmatched junction bases numbered 2, after V lost 0 bases and J lost 2 bases. Germline CDR1 and CDR2: SGHRS and YFSETQ.

This chain joins TRBV7-6 and TRBJ2-7; tentatively, D is TRBD1 (6 bases). The germline V gene encodes CDR1 SGHVS and CDR2 FNYEAQ. This CDR3 has 15 amino acids. The V end lost 0 bases, the J end lost 2 bases, and 11 bases lay between the germline ends. CDR3 in DNA: TGTGCCAGCAGCTTAGCGGACGACAGGACCTACGAGCAGTACTTC. Its translation: CASSLADDRTYEQYF.

This clone appeared a single time. This chain links TRBV2 with TRBJ2-7; D is perhaps TRBD1 or TRBD2 (5 bases each). This CDR3 region has 13 residues. The germline CDR1 and CDR2 sequences are SNHLY and FYNNEI. V lost 7 bases and J lost 4, with 14 bases in between. The CDR3 bases are TGTGCCAGCACCTGGGGGATAGAGTACGAGCAGTACTTC. Its translation is CASTWGIEYEQYF.

To note about this clone: The same CDR3 arises from other DNA sequences in this sample as well. The V and J genes are TRBV18 and TRBJ1-4; no clear D gene. The CDR3 has 14 residues. The V and J ends lost 3 bases and 2 bases respectively, with 7 bases between them. Germline assignment: CDR1 KGHSH and CDR2 LQKENI. CDR3 sequence reads: CASSPGETNEKLFF. Written as DNA, the CDR3 is TGTGCCAGCTCACCCGGAGAGACTAATGAAAAACTGTTTTTT.

This chain joins TRBV5-8 and TRBJ2-4, with a weak D call TRBD1 (6 bases). Trimming took 0 bases from V and 0 from J, leaving 7 bases between them. CDR1 SGHTS and CDR2 YDEGEE come from the germline V gene. This CDR3 region has 15 residues. The DNA for the CDR3 is TGTGCCAGCAGCTTGGGACAGGTAGCCAAAAACATTCAGTACTTC. It yields the protein CASSLGQVAKNIQYF.

The chain recombines TRBV4-1 with TRBJ2-5, with 12 bases identical to TRBD1. CDR3 length: 16 residues. Per germline, CDR1 MGHRA and CDR2 YSYEKL. The V gene end was trimmed by 0 bases and the J gene end by 5 bases; junction bases not matched to a gene: 4. In DNA form, the CDR3 reads TGCGCCAGCAGCCAAGAGGGACAGGGGGCGTGGGAGACCCAGTACTTC. Amino acid sequence: CASSQEGQGAWETQYF.

This chain links TRBV7-8 with TRBJ1-4; D is unresolved. CDR3 length: 16 residues. The V and J ends lost 0 bases and 8 bases respectively, with 16 bases between them. Germline V gene lookup returns CDR1 SGHVS and CDR2 FQNEAQ. CDR3 DNA sequence: TGTGCCAGCAGCTTAGCTTCGACGGGGATAGGAGAAAAACTGTTTTTT. Its protein product is CASSLASTGIGEKLFF.

This clone was observed a single time. Different DNA sequences within this sample yield the same CDR3. V gene TRBV19 combines with J gene TRBJ2-7, with 11 nucleotides matching TRBD1. With V trimmed by 6 bases and J by 3 bases, 7 bases remained unmatched. In germline, CDR1 is LNHDA, CDR2 SQIVND (reference sequence). The CDR3 totals 15 residues. CDR3 region: CASSAGTGGRYEQYF. The CDR3 DNA sequence: TGTGCCAGTAGCGCCGGGACAGGGGGGCGCTACGAGCAGTACTTC. Full variable domain (missing parts from reference TRBV19 and TRBJ2-7): DGGITQSPKYLFRKEGQNVTLSCEQNLNHDAMYWYRQDPGQGLRLIYYSQIVNDFQKGDIAEGYSVSREKKESFPLTVTSAQKNPTAFYLCASSAGTGGRYEQYFGPGTRLTVT.

This clone came up once. The rearrangement links TRBV2 to TRBJ2-7; D gene unclear. Germline V gene sequence: CDR1 SNHLY, CDR2 FYNNEI. This CDR3 is built from 11 residues. V was pared by 5 bases and J by 4 bases, with 6 bases between. DNA for the CDR3: TGTGCCAGCAGTCCCGGATACGAGCAGTACTTC. Translated: CASSPGYEQYF.

The rearrangement joins TRBV28 to TRBJ1-2, with D maybe TRBD1 (5 bases). This CDR3 is built from 12 residues. Germline assignment: CDR1 MDHEN and CDR2 SYDVKM. Trimming cost V 5 bases and J 7 bases, with 11 bases left between them. This CDR3 is CASSDGGAGYTF. The DNA for the CDR3 is TGTGCCAGCAGTGACGGTGGGGCTGGCTACACCTTC.

The chain has TRBV27 and TRBJ2-1; 7 nucleotides align to TRBD2. CDR1 is MNHEY, CDR2 SMNVEV, per germline (reference sequence). The CDR3 length is 17 residues. J was trimmed by 0 bases and V by 1 base; bases with no gene match: 6. The chain's CDR3 is CASSLLLAPSSYNEQFF. The CDR3, as DNA: TGTGCCAGCAGTTTATTACTAGCGCCAAGCTCCTACAATGAGCAGTTCTTC.

This chain joins TRBV11-3 and TRBJ1-2; unclear D gene. The V end was cut by 4 bases, the J end by 3 bases, with 6 bases between. This CDR3 is built from 12 residues. Germline CDR1 SGHNT, CDR2 YENEEA. The CDR3 is CASSYQDYGYTF. CDR3 nucleotides: TGTGCCAGCAGCTATCAAGACTATGGCTACACCTTC. Complete variable domain (other parts from reference TRBV11-3 and TRBJ1-2): EAGVVQSPRYKIIEKKQPVAFWCNPISGHNTLYWYLQNLGQGPELLIRYENEEAVDDSQLPKDRFSAERLKGVDSTLKIQPAELGDSAVYLCASSYQDYGYTFGSGTRLTVV.

V gene TRBV28 combines with J gene TRBJ2-2; D may be TRBD2 (6 bases). This CDR3 region has 15 residues. Germline lookup yields CDR1 MDHEN and CDR2 SYDVKM. V was pared by 6 bases and J by 1 base, with 12 bases between. CDR3 coding DNA: TGTGCCAGCAGCCTGGGAGGACAGAACACCGGGGAGCTGTTTTTT. This codes for CASSLGGQNTGELFF.